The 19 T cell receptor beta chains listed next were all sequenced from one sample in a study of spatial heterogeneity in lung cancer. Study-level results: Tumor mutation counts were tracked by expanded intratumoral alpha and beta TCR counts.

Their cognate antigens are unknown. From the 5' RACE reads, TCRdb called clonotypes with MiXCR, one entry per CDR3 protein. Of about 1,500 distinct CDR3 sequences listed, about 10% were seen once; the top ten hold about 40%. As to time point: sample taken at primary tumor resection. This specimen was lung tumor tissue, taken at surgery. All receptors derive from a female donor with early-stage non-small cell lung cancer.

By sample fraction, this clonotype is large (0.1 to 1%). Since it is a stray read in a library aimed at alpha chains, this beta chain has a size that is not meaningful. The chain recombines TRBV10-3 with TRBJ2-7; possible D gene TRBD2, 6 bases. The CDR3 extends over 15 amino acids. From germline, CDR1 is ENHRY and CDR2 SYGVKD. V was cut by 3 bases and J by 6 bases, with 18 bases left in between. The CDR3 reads CAISEGTGERGEQYF. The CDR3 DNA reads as TGTGCCATCAGTGAAGGGACGGGAGAAAGGGGCGAGCAGTACTTC.

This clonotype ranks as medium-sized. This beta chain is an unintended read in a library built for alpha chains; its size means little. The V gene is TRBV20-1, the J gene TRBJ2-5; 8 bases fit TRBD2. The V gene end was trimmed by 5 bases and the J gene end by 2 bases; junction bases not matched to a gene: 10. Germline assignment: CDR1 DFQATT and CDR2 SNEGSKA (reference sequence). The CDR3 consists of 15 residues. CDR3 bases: TGCAGTGCTGAATCAGCGGGGGCCTTACAAGAGACCCAGTACTTC. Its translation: CSAESAGALQETQYF.

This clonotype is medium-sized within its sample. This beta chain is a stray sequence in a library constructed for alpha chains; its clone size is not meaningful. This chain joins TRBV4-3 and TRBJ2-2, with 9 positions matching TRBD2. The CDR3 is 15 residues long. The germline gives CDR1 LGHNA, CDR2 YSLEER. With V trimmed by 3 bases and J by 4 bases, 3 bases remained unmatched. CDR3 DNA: TGCGCCAGCAGCCAGGGACTAGCTACCACCGGGGAGCTGTTTTTT. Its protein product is CASSQGLATTGELFF.

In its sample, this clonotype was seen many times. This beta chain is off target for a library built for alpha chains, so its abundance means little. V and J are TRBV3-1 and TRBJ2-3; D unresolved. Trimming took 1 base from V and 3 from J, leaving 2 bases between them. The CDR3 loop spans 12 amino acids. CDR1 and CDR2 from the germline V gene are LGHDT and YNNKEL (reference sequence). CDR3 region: CASSQATDTQYF. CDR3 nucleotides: TGTGCCAGCAGCCAAGCAACAGATACGCAGTATTTT.

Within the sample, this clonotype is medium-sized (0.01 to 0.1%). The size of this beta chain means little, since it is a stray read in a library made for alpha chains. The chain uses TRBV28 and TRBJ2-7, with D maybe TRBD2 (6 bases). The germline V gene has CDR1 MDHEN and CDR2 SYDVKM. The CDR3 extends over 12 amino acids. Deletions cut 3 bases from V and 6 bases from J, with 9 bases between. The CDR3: CASSLAGFEQYF. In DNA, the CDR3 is TGTGCCAGCAGTTTGGCGGGGTTCGAGCAGTACTTC.

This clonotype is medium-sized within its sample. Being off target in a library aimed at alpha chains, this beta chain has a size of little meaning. CDR3: CASSQDISGANVLTF. As DNA, the CDR3 is TGCGCCAGCAGCCAAGACATCTCTGGGGCCAACGTCCTGACTTTC. The rearrangement links TRBV4-3 to TRBJ2-6; D is unresolved. Trimming left V 0 bases short and J 0 bases short, with 3 bases between. Germline CDR1 reads LGHNA; CDR2 reads YSLEER. The CDR3 sequence is 15 residues long.

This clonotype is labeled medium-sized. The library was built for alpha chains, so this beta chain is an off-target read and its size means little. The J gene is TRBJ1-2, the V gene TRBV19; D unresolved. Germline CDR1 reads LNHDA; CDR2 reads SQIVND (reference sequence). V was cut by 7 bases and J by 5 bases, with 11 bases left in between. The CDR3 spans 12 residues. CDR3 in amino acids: CASTTSGYGYTF. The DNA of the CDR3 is TGTGCCAGTACAACGAGCGGTTATGGCTACACCTTC.

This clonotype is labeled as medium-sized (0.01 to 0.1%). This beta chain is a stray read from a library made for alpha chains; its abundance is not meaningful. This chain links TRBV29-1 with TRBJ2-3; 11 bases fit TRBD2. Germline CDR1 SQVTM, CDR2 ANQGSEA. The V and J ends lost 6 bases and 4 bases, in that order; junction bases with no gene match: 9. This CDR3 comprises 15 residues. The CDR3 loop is CSVLRLAGQADTQYF. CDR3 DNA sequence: TGCAGCGTCCTCCGACTAGCGGGACAAGCAGATACGCAGTATTTT.

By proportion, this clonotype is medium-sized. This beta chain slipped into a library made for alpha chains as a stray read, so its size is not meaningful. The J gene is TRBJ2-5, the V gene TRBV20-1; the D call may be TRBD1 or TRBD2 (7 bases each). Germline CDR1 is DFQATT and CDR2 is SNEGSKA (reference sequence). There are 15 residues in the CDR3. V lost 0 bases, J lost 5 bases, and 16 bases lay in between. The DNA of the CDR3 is TGCAGTGCTAGAGAGCGGGAGATCAGGGGGGAGACCCAGTACTTC. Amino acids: CSAREREIRGETQYF.

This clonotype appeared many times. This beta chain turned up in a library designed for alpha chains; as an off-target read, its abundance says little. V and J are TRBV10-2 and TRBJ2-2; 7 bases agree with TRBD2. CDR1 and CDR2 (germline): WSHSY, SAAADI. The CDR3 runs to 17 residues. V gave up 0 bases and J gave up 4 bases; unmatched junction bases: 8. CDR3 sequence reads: CASSESGAGERTGELFF. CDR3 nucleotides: TGCGCCAGCAGTGAGTCTGGGGCGGGAGAGCGCACCGGGGAGCTGTTTTTT.

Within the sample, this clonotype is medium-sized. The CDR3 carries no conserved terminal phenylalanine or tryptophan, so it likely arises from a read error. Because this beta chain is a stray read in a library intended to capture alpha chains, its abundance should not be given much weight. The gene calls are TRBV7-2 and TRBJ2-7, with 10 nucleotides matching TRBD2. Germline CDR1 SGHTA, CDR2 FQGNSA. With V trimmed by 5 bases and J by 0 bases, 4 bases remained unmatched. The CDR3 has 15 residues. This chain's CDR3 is CASSKSSGGSYEQYS. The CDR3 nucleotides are TGTGCCAGCAGCAAATCTAGCGGGGGCTCCTACGAGCAGTACTCC.

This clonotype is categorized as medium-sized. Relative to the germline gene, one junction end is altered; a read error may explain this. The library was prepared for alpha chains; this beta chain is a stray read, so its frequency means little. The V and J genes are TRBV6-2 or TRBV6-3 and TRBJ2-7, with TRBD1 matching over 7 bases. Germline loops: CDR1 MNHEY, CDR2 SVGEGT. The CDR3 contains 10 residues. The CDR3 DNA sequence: TGTGCCGCCGGACTGAGAGGGGGCAGCTTC. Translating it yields CAAGLRGGSF.

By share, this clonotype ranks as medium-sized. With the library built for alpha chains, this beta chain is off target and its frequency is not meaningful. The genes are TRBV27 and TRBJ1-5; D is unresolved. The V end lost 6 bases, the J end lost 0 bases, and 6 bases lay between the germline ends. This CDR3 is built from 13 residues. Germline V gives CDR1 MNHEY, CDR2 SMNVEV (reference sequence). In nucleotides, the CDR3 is TGTGCCAGCAGGGTAGATAGCAATCAGCCCCAGCATTTT. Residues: CASRVDSNQPQHF.

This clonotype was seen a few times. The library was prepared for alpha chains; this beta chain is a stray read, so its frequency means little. Written as DNA, the CDR3 is TGTGCCACCGGAAGGGGTGGGCAAACGAACACCGGGGAGCTGTTTTTT. The encoded protein is CATGRGGQTNTGELFF. This sequence joins TRBV15 and TRBJ2-2, with TRBD1 as a possible D gene (5 bases). Germline assignment: CDR1 LNHNV and CDR2 YYDKDF (reference sequence). Trimming took off 8 bases at V and 0 bases at J, with 16 bases between the two ends. The CDR3 spans 16 residues.

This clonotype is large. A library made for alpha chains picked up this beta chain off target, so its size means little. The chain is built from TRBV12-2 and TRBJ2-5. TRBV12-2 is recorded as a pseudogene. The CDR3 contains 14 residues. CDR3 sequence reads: CASRQPRDQETQYF. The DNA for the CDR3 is TGTGCAAGTCGCCAACCTCGGGACCAAGAGACCCAGTACTTC.

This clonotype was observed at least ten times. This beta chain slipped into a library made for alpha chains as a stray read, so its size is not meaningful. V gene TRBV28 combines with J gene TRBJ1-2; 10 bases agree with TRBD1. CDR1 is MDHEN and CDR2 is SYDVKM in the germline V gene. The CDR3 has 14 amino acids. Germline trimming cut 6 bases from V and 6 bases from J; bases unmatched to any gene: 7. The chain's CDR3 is CASRPTGGQNGYTF. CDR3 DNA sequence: TGTGCCAGCAGACCGACAGGGGGCCAGAATGGCTACACCTTC.

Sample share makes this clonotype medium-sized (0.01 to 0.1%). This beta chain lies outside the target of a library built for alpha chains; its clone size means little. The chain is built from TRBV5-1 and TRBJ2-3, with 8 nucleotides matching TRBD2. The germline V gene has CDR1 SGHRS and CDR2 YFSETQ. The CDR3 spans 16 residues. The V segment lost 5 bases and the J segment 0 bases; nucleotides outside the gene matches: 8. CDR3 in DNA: TGCGCCAGCAGGAGCATAGCGGGGATTAGCACAGATACGCAGTATTTT. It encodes CASRSIAGISTDTQYF.

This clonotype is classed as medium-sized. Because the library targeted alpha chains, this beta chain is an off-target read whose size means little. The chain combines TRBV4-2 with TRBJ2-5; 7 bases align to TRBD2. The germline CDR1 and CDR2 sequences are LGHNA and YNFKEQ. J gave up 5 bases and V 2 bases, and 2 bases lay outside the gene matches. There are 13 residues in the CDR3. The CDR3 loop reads CASSQTSAETQYF. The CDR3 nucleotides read TGTGCCAGCAGCCAAACTAGCGCGGAGACCCAGTACTTC.

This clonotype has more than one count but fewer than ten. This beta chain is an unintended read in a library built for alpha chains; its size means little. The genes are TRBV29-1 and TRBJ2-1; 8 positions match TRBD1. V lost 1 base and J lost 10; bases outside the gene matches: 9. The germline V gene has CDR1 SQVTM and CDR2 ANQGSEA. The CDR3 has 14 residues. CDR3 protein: CSVEGTGIAGEQFF. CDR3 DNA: TGCAGCGTTGAAGGGACAGGGATCGCTGGGGAGCAGTTCTTC.